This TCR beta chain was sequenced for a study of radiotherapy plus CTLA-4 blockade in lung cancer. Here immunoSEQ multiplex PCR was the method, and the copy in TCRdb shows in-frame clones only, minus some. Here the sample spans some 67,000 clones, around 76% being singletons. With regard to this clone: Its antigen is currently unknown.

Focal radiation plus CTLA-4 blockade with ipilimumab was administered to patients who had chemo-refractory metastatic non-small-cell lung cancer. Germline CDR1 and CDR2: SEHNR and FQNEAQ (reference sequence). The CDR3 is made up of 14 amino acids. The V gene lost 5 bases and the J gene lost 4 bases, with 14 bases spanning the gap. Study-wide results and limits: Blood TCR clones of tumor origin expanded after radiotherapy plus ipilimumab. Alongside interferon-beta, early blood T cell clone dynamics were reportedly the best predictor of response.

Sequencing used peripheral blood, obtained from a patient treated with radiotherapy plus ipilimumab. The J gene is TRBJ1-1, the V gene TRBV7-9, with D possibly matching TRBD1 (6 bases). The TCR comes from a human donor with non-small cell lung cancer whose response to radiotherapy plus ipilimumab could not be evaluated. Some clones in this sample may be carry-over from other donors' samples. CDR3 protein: CASSTQDRSTEAFF. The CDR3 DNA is TGTGCCAGCAGCACACAGGACAGAAGCACTGAAGCTTTCTTT.